This is a list of T cell receptor beta chains from one sample in a study of blood T cell repertoires in COVID-19. Using immunoSEQ multiplex PCR, the repertoire was profiled, and TCRdb retains in-frame clones only, with some absent. The sample shows 200,000 to 250,000 clones, roughly 77% of them seen only once. The sample was PBMCs or T cells enriched from blood (not recorded which). The receptors originated from a man aged 40-50 years who had recovered from COVID-19. Each CDR3 is given with its conserved first and last residue.

v_call | cdr3_aa
TRBV10-3 | CAISNRSGSSYNEQFF
TRBV15 | CATSRVKGGLDQPQHF
TRBV18 | CASSKGLNYGYTF
TRBV10-2 | CATLDGHGSSGNTIYF
TRBV18 | CASSQSGQVNTEAFF
TRBV24-1 | CATSDLGQGPLLNTEAFF
TRBV9 | CASSVEEDSPLHF
TRBV30 | CAWSVGFGHPIPLHF
TRBV5-1 | CASSLTGMEAFF
TRBV10-2 | CASSQGGSNQPQHF
TRBV19 | CASSDRQGTVYTQYF
TRBV9 | CASSVVTGNEQFF
TRBV29-1 | CSAQTVEAFF
TRBV11-3 | CASSLKSGSSYNEQFF
TRBV3-1/TRBV3-2 | CASGGSLGTNEKLFF
TRBV5-1 | CASSVRQGARGAFF
TRBV7-6 | CASTSDRSDTEAFF
TRBV18 | CASSPPGQGGQPQHF
TRBV27 | CASSLSWTVDNNSPLHF
TRBV7-2 | CASSHPRTYNEQFF
TRBV9 | CASSGRLAGDYEQYF
TRBV3-1/TRBV3-2 | CASSYYGGNTEAFF
TRBV9 | CASSTPTSGLETQYF
TRBV21-1 | CASSDRDRAYSNQPQHF
TRBV19 | CASSIVTSGGDYEQYF
TRBV19 | CASSIGGAVGEETQYF
TRBV2 | CASKERGYTYENEAFF